This is a list of T cell receptor beta chains from one sample in a study of early T cells in non-severe SARS-CoV-2 infection. Via MiXCR, TCRdb re-called the 5' RACE reads, giving one row per CDR3 protein. The profile shows about 53,000 distinct CDR3 sequences, more than 10% of them singletons. Here the sequenced sample was whole blood, taken at baseline. The receptors come from an adult who was a healthcare worker with PCR-confirmed SARS-CoV-2 infection or an uninfected control (not recorded which). Each CDR3 is given with its conserved first and last residue. D genes are given only for firm matches. Clone size is given for some rows only: seen once, a few or many times, or a class if the clone is expanded.

TRBJ2-1	many	TRBD1	TRBV29-1	CSVLGTGSGQGNEQFF	TGCAGCGTTCTAGGAACTGGTTCGGGACAGGGGAATGAGCAGTTCTTC
TRBJ2-3	many	TRBD2	TRBV20-1	CSAPRPSGRMDTQYF	TGCAGTGCTCCCCGTCCTAGCGGGAGGATGGATACGCAGTATTTT
TRBJ2-1	.	TRBD1	TRBV5-1	CASSLTGTEFF	TGCGCCAGCAGCTTGACAGGGACAGAGTTCTTC
TRBJ2-2	few	.	TRBV6-5	CASKRHPNTGELFF	TGTGCCAGCAAGAGACACCCGAACACCGGGGAGCTGTTTTTT
TRBJ2-5	many	.	TRBV27	CASSPLEETQYF	TGTGCCAGCAGCCCCCTAGAGGAGACCCAGTACTTC
TRBJ2-5	.	.	TRBV19	CASSSIGNTRETQYF	TGTGCCAGTAGTAGTATTGGCAATACGAGGGAGACCCAGTACTTC
TRBJ1-6	many	.	TRBV12-3/TRBV12-4	CASQGSYNSPLHF	TGTGCCAGTCAGGGTTCCTATAATTCACCCCTCCACTTT
TRBJ2-1	few	.	TRBV18	CASSPRTGNQYNEQFF	TGTGCCAGCTCACCACGCACAGGTAATCAATACAATGAGCAGTTCTTC
TRBJ1-5	many	.	TRBV7-8	CASSLDEIGAMVGNQPQHF	TGTGCCAGCAGCTTAGACGAAATTGGGGCTATGGTTGGCAATCAGCCCCAGCATTTT
TRBJ2-1	many	TRBD2	TRBV5-4	CASSFRYFRAGASEQFF	TGTGCCAGCAGCTTTCGGTATTTTCGGGCGGGAGCATCTGAGCAGTTCTTC